This TCR beta chain was profiled in a study of CD8 T cells in Susac syndrome. Broader study findings: Individuals included in the TCR sequencing and HLA analysis were acknowledged by the study to be relatively few in number.

It was with random hexamers that about 0.45 to 1 ug RNA was reverse transcribed. From the immunoSEQ multiplex PCR reads, TCRdb called clonotypes with MiXCR, one entry per CDR3 protein. The sample lists a few hundred thousand distinct CDR3 sequences; about 82% were seen once. As for this clonotype: Its cognate antigen is unknown.

The sequence was obtained from a human donor with multiple sclerosis. Sequencing was performed on CD8+ T cells from PBMCs.

CDR3 amino acids: CASSLVALAGGDEQFF. The CDR3 DNA reads TGCGCCAGCAGCTTGGTGGCTCTAGCGGGAGGCGATGAGCAGTTCTTC. The chain is built from TRBV5-1 and TRBJ2-1; TRBD2 agrees at 11 bases. Germline lookup yields CDR1 SGHRS and CDR2 YFSETQ. CDR3 length equals 16 residues. The trim removed 0 bases at V and 8 bases at J, leaving 7 bases unmatched.